Following are 15 T cell receptor beta chains from one sample sequenced in a study of blood T cell repertoires in COVID-19. Only in-frame clones appear in the TCRdb table, and some are missing; sequencing was by immunoSEQ multiplex PCR. The sample lists more than 200,000 clones; about 86% were seen once. The sequenced sample was peripheral blood. These TCRs come from an elderly man with acute or convalescent COVID-19.

The V gene is TRBV5-1, the J gene TRBJ1-5; D possibly corresponds to TRBD1 (5 bases). Trimming took off 4 bases at V and 5 bases at J, with 13 bases between the two ends. Germline CDR1 reads SGHRS; CDR2 reads YFSETQ. This CDR3 is 14 amino acids long. CDR3 coding DNA: TGCGCCAGCAGCCCGGGAGGGGTAGATCAGCCCCAGCATTTT. Translation gives CASSPGGVDQPQHF.

The gene calls are TRBV6-5 and TRBJ1-1, with D tentatively TRBD1 (6 bases). Germline V lookup: CDR1 MNHEY, CDR2 SVGAGI. The CDR3 consists of 14 residues. Trimming shortened V by 6 bases and J by 1 base, and 12 bases separated the two germline ends. CDR3 sequence reads: CASSLRTANTEAFF. The CDR3 DNA sequence: TGTGCCAGCAGCCTTAGGACAGCGAACACTGAAGCTTTCTTT.

The chain recombines TRBV9 with TRBJ2-7, with a weak D call TRBD1 (6 bases). Germline CDR1 and CDR2: SGDLS and YYNGEE. The CDR3 length is 15 residues. V was shortened by 4 bases and J by 7 bases, with 21 bases between the two germline ends. CDR3 sequence (DNA): TGTGCCAGCAGCCCGAGTACAGGGCCGCTTGGGGAGCAGTACTTC. This translates into CASSPSTGPLGEQYF.

V gene TRBV23-1 combines with J gene TRBJ2-5; TRBD2 agrees at 8 bases. TRBV23-1 is filed as an ORF, its function uncertain. The CDR3 has 15 residues. J was trimmed by 0 bases and V by 7 bases; bases with no gene match: 7. CDR3 sequence: CASNSPGGNQETQYF. CDR3 in DNA: TGCGCCAGCAATAGTCCGGGGGGGAACCAAGAGACCCAGTACTTC.

V is TRBV4-1 and J is TRBJ1-2; the D is unclear. This CDR3 has 13 amino acids. V lost 6 bases, J lost 8 bases, and 16 bases lay in between. CDR1 and CDR2 from the germline V gene are MGHRA and YSYEKL. CDR3 nucleotides: TGCGCCAGCAGGAGAGGCATTTCGGAAGGCTACACCTTC. It translates to CASRRGISEGYTF.

The chain carries TRBV10-1 and TRBJ2-3, with D possibly matching TRBD1 (6 bases). The CDR3 is 15 amino acids. Trimming took 5 bases from V and 1 from J, leaving 13 bases between them. From germline, CDR1 is WNHNN and CDR2 SYGVQD (reference sequence). The CDR3 DNA reads TGCGCCAGCAGTCCTCAGGGGAAAGGCACAGATACGCAGTATTTT. It specifies CASSPQGKGTDTQYF.

The chain uses TRBV24-1 and TRBJ2-1, with TRBD1 matching 9 bases. V was pared by 3 bases and J by 7 bases, with 9 bases of the junction left unmatched. CDR1 is KGHDR, CDR2 SFDVKD, per germline. The CDR3 loop spans 16 amino acids. The CDR3 reads CATSDAGTGTWNEQFF. The CDR3 nucleotides are TGTGCCACCAGTGATGCCGGGACAGGGACGTGGAATGAGCAGTTCTTC.

The chain recombines TRBV3-1 (or the pseudogene TRBV3-2) with TRBJ2-1, with 12 nucleotides matching TRBD2. V gave up 2 bases and J gave up 6 bases; unmatched junction bases: 2. Germline V lookup: CDR1 LGHDT, CDR2 YNNKEL (reference sequence). This CDR3 has 15 residues. The CDR3 nucleotides read TGTGCCAGCAGCCAACCTAGCGGGAGGGCCAATGAGCAGTTCTTC. It codes for CASSQPSGRANEQFF.

For the CDR3, the DNA is TGTGCCAGCGGTATCGCGATCTCCTCCTACGAGCAGTACTTC. Translation: CASGIAISSYEQYF. The chain carries TRBV7-9 and TRBJ2-7; D is unresolved. Germline CDR1 reads SEHNR; CDR2 reads FQNEAQ (reference sequence). V was trimmed by 8 bases and J by 0 bases, leaving 14 bases between them. This CDR3 has 14 residues.

The chain carries TRBV3-1 (or the pseudogene TRBV3-2) and TRBJ1-6; the match to TRBD1 covers 7 bases. V was clipped by 1 base and J by 15 bases; unmatched bases: 12. CDR1 is LGHDT and CDR2 is YNNKEL in the germline V gene (reference sequence). The CDR3 is 15 amino acids. CDR3 DNA sequence: TGTGCCAGCAGCCAAGTCCCCTCGTTAGGGACAGACCTCCACTTT. This gives the protein CASSQVPSLGTDLHF.

In its sample, this clone was seen once. The chain is built from TRBV7-2 and TRBJ1-3; weak D call: TRBD1 (5 bases). The CDR3 contains 17 residues. Germline lookup yields CDR1 SGHTA and CDR2 FQGNSA. Deletions cut 0 bases from V and 0 bases from J, with 12 bases between. The CDR3 sequence is CASSLALLRASGNTIYF. CDR3 nucleotides: TGTGCCAGCAGCTTAGCTTTACTCAGGGCCTCTGGAAACACCATATATTTT.

This clone has just a few counts. The chain employs TRBV7-3 and TRBJ1-3; D not certain. In germline, CDR1 is SGHTA, CDR2 FQGTGA. Trimming shortened V by 6 bases and J by 4 bases, and 10 bases separated the two germline ends. The CDR3 has 13 residues. CDR3 nucleotides: TGTGCCAGCAGTTTGCCCCAGGGAAACACCATATATTTT. Protein product: CASSLPQGNTIYF.

V is TRBV5-1 and J is TRBJ2-3; 10 bases map to TRBD2. The CDR3 consists of 15 residues. The ends lost 2 bases at V and 6 bases at J; junction bases unmatched: 6. CDR1 is SGHRS and CDR2 is YFSETQ in the germline V gene. The CDR3 coding sequence is TGCGCCAGCAGCTTAGCGGGAGGGGAGTCTGATACGCAGTATTTT. It specifies CASSLAGGESDTQYF.

V gene TRBV19 combines with J gene TRBJ1-2, with 8 bases fitting TRBD1. V was pared by 5 bases and J by 5 bases, with 4 bases of the junction left unmatched. The CDR3 covers 13 residues. Per the germline V gene, CDR1 is LNHDA and CDR2 is SQIVND (reference sequence). CDR3 residues: CASSPDRDYGYTF. The CDR3 nucleotides read TGTGCCAGTAGTCCGGACAGGGATTATGGCTACACCTTC.

The J gene is TRBJ2-7, the V gene TRBV5-4; 12 bases line up with TRBD1. Germline V gene data show CDR1 as SGHNT and CDR2 as YYREEE (reference sequence). The trim removed 4 bases at V and 5 bases at J, leaving 10 bases unmatched. This CDR3 contains 16 residues. The CDR3 bases are TGTGCCAGCAGCCCCTCGGGGGGACAGGGGGCCCACGAGCAGTACTTC. The encoded protein is CASSPSGGQGAHEQYF. Combining the CDR3 with reference TRBV5-4 and TRBJ2-7 gives the whole variable domain ETGVTQSPTHLIKTRGQQVTLRCSSQSGHNTVSWYQQALGQGPQFIFQYYREEENGRGNFPPRFSGLQFPNYSSELNVNALELDDSALYLCASSPSGGQGAHEQYFGPGTRLTVT.